A selection of T cell receptor beta chains follows, all from one sample in a study of blood T cell repertoires in COVID-19. Data came from immunoSEQ multiplex PCR; TCRdb stores just in-frame clones and leaves some out. The sample has more than 90,000 clones; 82% are singletons. Sample: peripheral blood. Receptors were obtained from a man in his sixties or seventies with acute or convalescent COVID-19. The conserved cysteine and the conserved F or W are not part of the CDR3 here. The D gene is left open where the match is weak.

V gene	J gene	D gene	CDR3 protein
TRBV11-2	TRBJ2-5	NA	ASSPALGGATQY
TRBV10-3	TRBJ1-1	TRBD1	AISESWAGGDTEAF
TRBV5-1	TRBJ2-3	NA	ASSLTSGPGSDTQY
TRBV28	TRBJ1-5	TRBD1	ASSLLLGLDRGNQPQH
TRBV30	TRBJ2-6	TRBD1	AWMFGRRDRGQQGANVLT
TRBV28	TRBJ2-7	TRBD1	ASRLRDRSYEQY
TRBV18	TRBJ1-2	NA	ASSPSREVNYGYT
TRBV4-2	TRBJ1-3	NA	ASSQGGRPTSSGNTIY
TRBV30	TRBJ1-1	TRBD1	AWSKDRGTEAF
TRBV29-1	TRBJ1-4	NA	SGKWGQVTNEKLF
TRBV25-1	TRBJ2-1	TRBD1	ASSDPLTGGEQF
TRBV18	TRBJ1-2	NA	ASSPPGQGIFDGYT
TRBV6-4	TRBJ1-1	TRBD1	ASRRDRNLNTEAF
TRBV10-3	TRBJ2-1	TRBD2	AISVGGSGEQF
TRBV10-1	TRBJ2-7	TRBD1	ASSGQGPYEQY
TRBV3-1/TRBV3-2	TRBJ2-6	NA	ASSRDLISGANVLT
TRBV10-3	TRBJ2-3	TRBD2	AISEAHGLAGVTDTQY
TRBV19	TRBJ2-2	TRBD2	ASRKTSGRIGELF
TRBV9	TRBJ1-1	NA	ASSSLTGNTEAF
TRBV12-5	TRBJ2-5	TRBD1	ASAVGQGTGETQY
TRBV6-1	TRBJ1-2	NA	ASSERVHLSGGYT
TRBV10-3	TRBJ2-3	TRBD1	AIAGGIDTQY
TRBV28	TRBJ1-2	NA	ASSFLNRYYGYT
TRBV28	TRBJ1-1	NA	ASSLGGSRTEAF
TRBV7-9	TRBJ2-4	NA	ASSHSRGAKNIQY
TRBV15	TRBJ2-1	NA	ATSRDRGASYNEQF
TRBV28	TRBJ1-5	TRBD1	ASSLSVQGYQPQH
TRBV7-9	TRBJ1-5	NA	ASSFALNQPQH
TRBV24-1	TRBJ2-7	NA	ATMRFASYEQY
TRBV28	TRBJ2-7	TRBD1	ASSLFPQGADEQY
TRBV7-9	TRBJ2-2	TRBD2	ASSFLRGRENTGELF
TRBV28	TRBJ1-5	NA	ASSPIGGGNQPQH
TRBV27	TRBJ2-7	TRBD1	ASSSGTGRVYEQY
TRBV7-9	TRBJ1-1	NA	ASSAEFRNTEAF
TRBV19	TRBJ1-3	TRBD1	ASRARQGVGGNTIY
TRBV14	TRBJ2-4	TRBD2	ASSPNLSGGAQ
TRBV7-9	TRBJ1-5	NA	ANNDTEGYQPQH